Only a few counts were recorded for the clone carrying this T cell receptor beta chain. The antigen is unknown. These data are taken from a study of CD8 T cells in ankylosing spondylitis. CDR1 and CDR2 (germline): SEHNR, FQNEAQ (reference sequence). Trimming stripped 5 bases from V and 12 bases from J, with 14 bases between. The CDR3 covers 12 residues. For TCR beta, libraries came from quantitative 5'-RACE with molecular barcodes. Using its own MiXCR run on the 5' RACE reads, TCRdb lists one record per CDR3 protein. The sample includes roughly 700,000 distinct CDR3 sequences, around 20% of them seen just once. Whole-study results and caveats: Peripheral blood held disease-linked clones only at relatively low frequency, and these were CD8+. Some motif variants were previously reported in reactive arthritis synovial fluid and blood. A motif in TCR beta, a set of eight or nine highly homologous variants, appeared characteristic of ankylosing spondylitis blood. It was reported that disease-linked clones were significantly enriched in matched ankylosing spondylitis synovial fluid.

The source material was blood, either unsorted or a sorted T cell fraction (not recorded which). The genes are TRBV7-9 and TRBJ2-1; D may be TRBD2 (5 bases). The receptor's source is a male donor with ankylosing spondylitis. CDR3 in DNA: TGTGCCAGCAGCCCATTGAGGGAACGGCAGTTCTTC. Amino acids: CASSPLRERQFF.